These 14 T cell receptor beta chains share one sample of origin, sequenced in a study of cytomegalovirus exposure and HLA in healthy donors. A multiplex PCR was run with 60 Vbeta primers and 13 Jbeta primers. Sequencing was performed with immunoSEQ multiplex PCR; in TCRdb, only in-frame clones are kept and a portion is missing. Among more than 100,000 clones listed, about 87% were seen once. Sequencing was done on a sample of PBMCs. These receptors were taken from a woman aged 25 to 39 in good health and CMV-seronegative.

This clone was counted once. The chain couples TRBV5-1 to TRBJ1-1; weak D call: TRBD1 (6 bases). V was pared by 2 bases and J by 6 bases, with 14 bases between. This CDR3 region has 14 residues. Germline V lookup: CDR1 SGHRS, CDR2 YFSETQ. The CDR3 protein is CASSFGGGDSEAFF. In DNA form, the CDR3 reads TGCGCCAGCAGCTTTGGGGGGGGCGACTCTGAAGCTTTCTTT.

This chain links TRBV2 with TRBJ2-5, with 10 bases lining up with TRBD2. Germline lookup yields CDR1 SNHLY and CDR2 FYNNEI. Trimming removed 7 bases from V and 4 bases from J; junction bases left unmatched: 3. The CDR3 is made up of 13 amino acids. The CDR3 protein is CASKREGGETQYF. The CDR3 region has the DNA TGTGCCAGCAAGCGGGAGGGTGGAGAGACCCAGTACTTC.

The J gene is TRBJ2-3, the V gene TRBV30, with TRBD2 identical over 11 bases. The CDR3 extends over 16 amino acids. V shed 4 bases and J 2 bases; nucleotides not matched to a gene: 8. From germline, CDR1 is GTSNPN and CDR2 SVGIG (reference sequence). The CDR3 coding sequence is TGTGCCTGGAATCTCGGACTAGCGGGCACCACAGATACGCAGTATTTT. Residues: CAWNLGLAGTTDTQYF.

This clone was found once. This chain connects TRBV5-4 to TRBJ2-3, with D possibly matching TRBD2 (6 bases). This CDR3 has 14 residues. Trimming removed 0 bases at V and 8 bases at J, with 13 bases between. Germline CDR1 reads SGHNT; CDR2 reads YYREEE (reference sequence). CDR3 DNA: TGTGCCAGCAGCTTGGGGGCGGGATCCTCTACGCAGTATTTT. It specifies CASSLGAGSSTQYF. The full variable domain, completed using reference TRBV5-4 and TRBJ2-3, is ETGVTQSPTHLIKTRGQQVTLRCSSQSGHNTVSWYQQALGQGPQFIFQYYREEENGRGNFPPRFSGLQFPNYSSELNVNALELDDSALYLCASSLGAGSSTQYFGPGTRLTVL.

This clone was found once. Other nucleotide sequences in the sample specify the same CDR3. The chain has TRBV5-4 and TRBJ2-7; the D is unclear. Trimming left V 3 bases short and J 3 bases short, with 10 bases between. This CDR3 contains 13 residues. The V gene's germline CDR1 is SGHNT and CDR2 YYREEE (reference sequence). CDR3 loop: CASSSTADYEQYF. As DNA, the CDR3 is TGTGCCAGCAGCTCAACAGCAGACTACGAGCAGTACTTC.

The chain has TRBV19 and TRBJ2-1; TRBD2 matches at 7 bases. This CDR3 has 15 residues. Germline V CDR1 and CDR2: LNHDA, SQIVND (reference sequence). V was clipped by 6 bases and J by 3 bases; unmatched bases: 8. The CDR3 spells CASSPGGSLYNEQFF. The CDR3 DNA is TGTGCCAGTAGCCCCGGGGGGAGCCTCTACAATGAGCAGTTCTTC.

This clone is a singleton in its sample. The rearrangement uses TRBV7-6 and TRBJ2-3, with D possibly TRBD2 on 6 matching bases. Germline assignment: CDR1 SGHVS and CDR2 FNYEAQ. This CDR3 spans 17 amino acids. V lost 4 bases and J 8 bases, leaving 25 bases between the germline ends. As DNA, the CDR3 is TGTGCCAGCAGCTCTATTTTCCGGGAGCCTAGTAAAAGTACGCAGTATTTT. It specifies CASSSIFREPSKSTQYF.

With respect to this clone: Its ends do not fully match the called genes, so a read error is possible. The chain employs TRBV7-9 and TRBJ1-1; no definite D call. Looked up from germline, CDR1 is SEHNR and CDR2 is FQNEAQ (reference sequence). The CDR3 has 12 residues. This chain's CDR3 is CSSSLGETEAFF. CDR3 bases: TGTTCCAGCAGCTTAGGAGAGACTGAAGCTTTCTTT.

This chain's CDR3 is CASSQEGRGRTEAFF. The CDR3 DNA reads TGCGCCAGCAGCCAAGAGGGCAGGGGAAGAACTGAAGCTTTCTTT. V is TRBV4-1 and J is TRBJ1-1; a weak D match, TRBD1 (6 bases). The CDR3 covers 15 residues. CDR1 and CDR2 (germline): MGHRA, YSYEKL. Trimming took off 0 bases at V and 5 bases at J, with 13 bases between the two ends.

The V gene is TRBV27, the J gene TRBJ2-7; D might be TRBD1 (5 bases). The germline V gene encodes CDR1 MNHEY and CDR2 SMNVEV (reference sequence). The CDR3 contains 13 residues. Trimming shortened V by 5 bases and J by 3 bases, and 11 bases separated the two germline ends. CDR3: CASSLGANYEQYF. CDR3 nucleotide sequence: TGTGCCAGCAGTCTAGGGGCGAACTACGAGCAGTACTTC.

This chain connects TRBV20-1 to TRBJ2-3; D is unresolved. Trimming removed 7 bases at V and 6 bases at J, with 5 bases between. The CDR3 contains 9 residues. Germline-derived CDR1 and CDR2 are DFQATT and SNEGSKA (reference sequence). The CDR3 here is CSVSDTQYF. CDR3 coding DNA: TGCAGTGTATCTGATACGCAGTATTTT.

The DNA of the CDR3 is TGTGCCAGCAGTATCGGACAGCCATACTCTGGAAACACCATATATTTT. This translates into CASSIGQPYSGNTIYF. The chain is built from TRBV28 and TRBJ1-3, with a weak D call TRBD1 (6 bases). Trimming removed 5 bases at V and 0 bases at J, with 14 bases between. The germline gives CDR1 MDHEN, CDR2 SYDVKM. The CDR3 loop spans 16 amino acids.

This chain joins TRBV9 and TRBJ2-5, with D unresolved. The germline V and J ends were trimmed by 0 bases and 2 bases, with 8 bases remaining between them. The CDR3 is 14 residues long. Germline V gene sequence: CDR1 SGDLS, CDR2 YYNGEE. CDR3: CASSVGLQQETQYF. The CDR3 coding sequence is TGTGCCAGCAGCGTAGGGTTACAGCAAGAGACCCAGTACTTC.

This chain uses TRBV21-1 with TRBJ2-1; the table's TRBD1 call for D was not verified on the DNA. TRBV21-1 has pseudogene status. This CDR3 comprises 17 residues. The chain's CDR3 is CASSGTGIGASYNEQFF. CDR3 DNA sequence: TGTGCCAGCAGCGGGACAGGGATAGGGGCCTCCTACAATGAGCAGTTCTTC.